These 3 T cell receptor beta chains came from one sample sequenced in a study of blood T cell repertoires in COVID-19. The method was immunoSEQ multiplex PCR; TCRdb's version includes in-frame clones alone and lacks a portion of them. The sample holds around 16,000 clones, 82% seen once. Sequencing was done on a sample of peripheral blood. These receptors were obtained from an elderly man with active or convalescent COVID-19.

The chain couples TRBV6-1 to TRBJ1-6; perhaps TRBD1 as D (6 bases). CDR3 length: 15 residues. V was shortened by 0 bases and J by 10 bases, with 13 bases between the two germline ends. CDR1 MNHNS and CDR2 SASEGT come from the germline V gene. The CDR3 here is CASSEAGGLWSPLHF. The CDR3, as DNA: TGTGCCAGCAGTGAAGCGGGGGGGCTTTGGTCACCCCTCCACTTT.

The chain joins TRBV27 to TRBJ1-2; the D is unclear. Trimming stripped 0 bases from V and 6 bases from J, with 14 bases between. Germline V gene sequence: CDR1 MNHEY, CDR2 SMNVEV (reference sequence). This CDR3 comprises 15 residues. The CDR3 sequence is CASSLSSGFGDGYTF. Written as DNA, the CDR3 is TGTGCCAGCAGTTTATCGTCGGGGTTCGGGGATGGCTACACCTTC.

The chain couples TRBV4-1 to TRBJ1-2; tentatively, D is TRBD1 (5 bases). V lost 1 base to trimming and J lost 0 bases, with 18 bases between them. Germline V gene lookup returns CDR1 MGHRA and CDR2 YSYEKL. The CDR3 contains 18 residues. The CDR3, as DNA: TGCGCCAGCAGCCAAGTGGGGCCCATTCGAAAAGCTAACTATGGCTACACCTTC. As protein: CASSQVGPIRKANYGYTF.